This note documents a single T cell receptor beta chain sequence. The CDR3 consists of 17 residues. Trimming took off 0 bases at V and 0 bases at J, with 14 bases between the two ends. Looked up from germline, CDR1 is LGHNA and CDR2 is YNFKEQ. There were no recent acute infections or vaccinations among the donors, who were healthy HIV-negative adults. These data are taken from a study of shared clonotypes between healthy human individuals. For each subset, genomic DNA was distributed in equal portions over several immunoSEQ plates. Unsorted PBMC contributed 250 to 300 ng DNA, about 30,000 T cell genomes, to each replicate PCR. Profiling relied on immunoSEQ multiplex PCR, and the TCRdb table lists in-frame clones only, not all of them. Of about 460,000 clones detected, roughly three quarters appear once; the ten largest clones hold more than 10%.

Sequencing was performed on PBMCs. This receptor was identified in a woman in her 40s in good health. Some clones in this sample may be carry-over from other donors' samples. The rearrangement links TRBV4-2 to TRBJ1-2; maybe TRBD1 (5 bases). For the CDR3, the DNA is TGTGCCAGCAGCCAAGACTTCGCAACAGGAGCTAACTATGGCTACACCTTC. This translates into CASSQDFATGANYGYTF.